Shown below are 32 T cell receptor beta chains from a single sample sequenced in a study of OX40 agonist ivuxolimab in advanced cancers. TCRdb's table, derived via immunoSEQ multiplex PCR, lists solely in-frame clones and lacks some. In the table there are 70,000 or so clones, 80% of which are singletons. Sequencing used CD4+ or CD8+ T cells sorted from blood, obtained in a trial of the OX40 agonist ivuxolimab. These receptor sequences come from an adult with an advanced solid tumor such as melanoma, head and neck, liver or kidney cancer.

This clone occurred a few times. The CDR3 DNA follows: TGTGCCTGGAGTGTGGCTTTATTGAGTCCCCAGCATTTT. Its translation is CAWSVALLSPQHF. V and J are TRBV30 and TRBJ1-5; D is uncertain. Germline V lookup: CDR1 GTSNPN, CDR2 SVGIG (reference sequence). V was pared by 0 bases and J by 10 bases, with 13 bases between. CDR3 length equals 13 residues.

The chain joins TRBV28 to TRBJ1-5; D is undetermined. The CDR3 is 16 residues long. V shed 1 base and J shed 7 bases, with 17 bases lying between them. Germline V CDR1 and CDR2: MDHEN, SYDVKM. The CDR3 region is CASSLYEMVDGQPQHF. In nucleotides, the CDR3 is TGTGCCAGCAGTTTATATGAGATGGTGGATGGACAGCCCCAGCATTTT.

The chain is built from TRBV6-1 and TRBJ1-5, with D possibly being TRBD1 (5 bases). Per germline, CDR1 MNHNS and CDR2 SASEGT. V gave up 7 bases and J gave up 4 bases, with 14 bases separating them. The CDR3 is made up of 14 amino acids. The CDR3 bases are TGTGCCAGCACCATTCAGGGCAGAAATCAGCCCCAGCATTTT. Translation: CASTIQGRNQPQHF.

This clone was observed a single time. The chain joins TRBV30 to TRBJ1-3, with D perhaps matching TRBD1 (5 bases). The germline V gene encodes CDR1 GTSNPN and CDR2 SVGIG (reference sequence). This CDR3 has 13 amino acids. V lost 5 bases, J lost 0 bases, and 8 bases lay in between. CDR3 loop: CAWEGASGNTIYF. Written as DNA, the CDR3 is TGTGCCTGGGAAGGGGCCTCTGGAAACACCATATATTTT.

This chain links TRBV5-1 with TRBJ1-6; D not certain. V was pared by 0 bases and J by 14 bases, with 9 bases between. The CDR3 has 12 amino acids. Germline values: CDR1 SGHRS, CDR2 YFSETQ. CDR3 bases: TGCGCCAGCAGCTTGGCCACGGGGACCCTCCACTTT. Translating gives CASSLATGTLHF.

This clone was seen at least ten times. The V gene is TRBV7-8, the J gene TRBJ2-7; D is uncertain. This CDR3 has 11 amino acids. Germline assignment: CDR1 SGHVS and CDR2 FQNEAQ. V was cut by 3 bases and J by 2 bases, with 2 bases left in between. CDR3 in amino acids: CASSFTYEQYF. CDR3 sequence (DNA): TGTGCCAGCAGCTTCACCTACGAGCAGTACTTC.

The CDR3 sequence: CASTSLRKNTEAFF. CDR3 nucleotide sequence: TGTGCCAGCACCTCACTCCGGAAGAACACTGAAGCTTTCTTT. The chain recombines TRBV6-5 with TRBJ1-1; D is unclear. The CDR3 runs 14 residues. The germline V gene encodes CDR1 MNHEY and CDR2 SVGAGI. Trimming pared 7 bases from V and 1 base from J, leaving 13 bases between.

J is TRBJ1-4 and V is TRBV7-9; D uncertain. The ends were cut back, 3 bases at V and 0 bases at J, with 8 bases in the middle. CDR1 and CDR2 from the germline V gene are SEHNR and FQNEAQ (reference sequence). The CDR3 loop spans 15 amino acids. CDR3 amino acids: CASSLIQATNEKLFF. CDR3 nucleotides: TGTGCCAGCAGCTTGATCCAAGCAACTAATGAAAAACTGTTTTTT.

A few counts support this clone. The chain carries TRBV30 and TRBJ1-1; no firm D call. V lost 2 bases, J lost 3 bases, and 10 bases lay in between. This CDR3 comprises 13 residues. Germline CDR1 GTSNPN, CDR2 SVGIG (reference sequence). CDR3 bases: TGTGCCTGGAGTCCCGGTTGGGACACTGAAGCTTTCTTT. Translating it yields CAWSPGWDTEAFF.

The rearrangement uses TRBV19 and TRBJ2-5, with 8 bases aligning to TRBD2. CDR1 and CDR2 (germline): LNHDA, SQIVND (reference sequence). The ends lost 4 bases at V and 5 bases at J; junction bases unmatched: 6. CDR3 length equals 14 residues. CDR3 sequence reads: CASSTGTGGETQYF. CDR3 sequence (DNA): TGTGCCAGTAGTACAGGGACGGGGGGGGAGACCCAGTACTTC.

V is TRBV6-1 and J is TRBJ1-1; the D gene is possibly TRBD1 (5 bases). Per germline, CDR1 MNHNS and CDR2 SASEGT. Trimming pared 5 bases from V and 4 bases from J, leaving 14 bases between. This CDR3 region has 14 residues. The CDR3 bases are TGTGCCAGCAGTTGGGGTGGGGCGGTCACTGAAGCTTTCTTT. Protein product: CASSWGGAVTEAFF.

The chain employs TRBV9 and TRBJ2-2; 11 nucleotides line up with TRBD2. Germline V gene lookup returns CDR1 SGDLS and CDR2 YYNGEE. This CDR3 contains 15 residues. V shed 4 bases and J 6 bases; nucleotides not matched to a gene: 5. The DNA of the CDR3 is TGTGCCAGCAGCTATAGCGGGGGGGACGCCGGGGAGCTGTTTTTT. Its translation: CASSYSGGDAGELFF.

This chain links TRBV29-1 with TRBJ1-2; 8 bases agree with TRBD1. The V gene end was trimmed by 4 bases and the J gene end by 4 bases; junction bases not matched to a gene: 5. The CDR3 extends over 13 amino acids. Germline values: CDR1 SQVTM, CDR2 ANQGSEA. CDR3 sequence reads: CSVGGGTGYGYTF. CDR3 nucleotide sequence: TGCAGCGTTGGCGGTGGGACAGGCTATGGCTACACCTTC. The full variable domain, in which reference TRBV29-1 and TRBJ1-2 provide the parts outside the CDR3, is SAVISQKPSRDICQRGTSLTIQCQVDSQVTMMFWYRQQPGQSLTLIATANQGSEATYESGFVIDKFPISRPNLTFSTLTVSNMSPEDSSIYLCSVGGGTGYGYTFGSGTRLTVV.

The CDR3 here is CASGGTGWSNQPQHF. CDR3 coding DNA: TGTGCTAGTGGGGGGACAGGGTGGAGCAATCAGCCCCAGCATTTT. V is TRBV12-5 and J is TRBJ1-5; 9 positions agree with TRBD1. Germline CDR1 reads LGHNT; CDR2 reads FRNRAP. The CDR3 consists of 15 residues. V shed 6 bases and J 1 base; nucleotides not matched to a gene: 4.

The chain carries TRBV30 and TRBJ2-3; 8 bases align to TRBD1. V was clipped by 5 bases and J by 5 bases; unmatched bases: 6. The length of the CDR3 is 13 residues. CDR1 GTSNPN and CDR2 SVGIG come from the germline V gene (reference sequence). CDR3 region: CAWGTGWGDTQYF. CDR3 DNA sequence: TGTGCCTGGGGGACAGGATGGGGAGATACGCAGTATTTT.

The CDR3 nucleotides read TGTGCCAGCTCACCACTTCCGGGGACTAATGAAAAACTGTTTTTT. Protein: CASSPLPGTNEKLFF. The chain couples TRBV18 to TRBJ1-4; the D is unclear. Trimming shortened V by 1 base and J by 2 bases, and 8 bases separated the two germline ends. The CDR3 covers 15 residues. CDR1 and CDR2 (germline): KGHSH, LQKENI.

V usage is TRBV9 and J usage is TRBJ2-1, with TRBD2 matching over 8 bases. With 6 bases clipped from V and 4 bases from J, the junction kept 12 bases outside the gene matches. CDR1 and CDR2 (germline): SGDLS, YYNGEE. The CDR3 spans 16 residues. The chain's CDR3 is CASKKGPGLGYNEQFF. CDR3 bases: TGTGCCAGCAAGAAGGGGCCGGGACTAGGGTACAATGAGCAGTTCTTC.

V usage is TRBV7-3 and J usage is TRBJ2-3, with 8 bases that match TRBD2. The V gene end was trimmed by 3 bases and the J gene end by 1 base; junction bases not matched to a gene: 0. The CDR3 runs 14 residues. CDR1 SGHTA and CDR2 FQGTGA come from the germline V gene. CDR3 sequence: CASSFSGGTDTQYF. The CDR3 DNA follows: TGTGCCAGCAGCTTTAGCGGGGGCACAGATACGCAGTATTTT.

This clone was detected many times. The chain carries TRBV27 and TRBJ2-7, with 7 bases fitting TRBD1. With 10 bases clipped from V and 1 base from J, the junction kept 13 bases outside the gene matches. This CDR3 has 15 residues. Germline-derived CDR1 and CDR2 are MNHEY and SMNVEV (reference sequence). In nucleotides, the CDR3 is TGTGCCACCGCCGGTTTGACAGGGATGTCCTACGAGCAGTACTTC. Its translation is CATAGLTGMSYEQYF.

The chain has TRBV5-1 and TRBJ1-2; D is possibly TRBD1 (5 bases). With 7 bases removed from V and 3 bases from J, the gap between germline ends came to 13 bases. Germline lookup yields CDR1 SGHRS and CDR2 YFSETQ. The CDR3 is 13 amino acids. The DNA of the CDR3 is TGCGCCAGCCGAACGGCGGGGGACTATGGCTACACCTTC. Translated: CASRTAGDYGYTF.

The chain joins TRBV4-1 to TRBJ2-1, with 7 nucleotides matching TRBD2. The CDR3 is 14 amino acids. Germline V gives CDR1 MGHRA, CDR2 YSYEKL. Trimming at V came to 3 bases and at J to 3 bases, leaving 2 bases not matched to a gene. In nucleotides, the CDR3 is TGCGCCAGCAGCCACAGCGGGGACTACAATGAGCAGTTCTTC. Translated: CASSHSGDYNEQFF.

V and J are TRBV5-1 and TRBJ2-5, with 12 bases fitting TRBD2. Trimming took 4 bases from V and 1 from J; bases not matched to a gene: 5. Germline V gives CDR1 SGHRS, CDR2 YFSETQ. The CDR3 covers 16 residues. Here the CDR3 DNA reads TGCGCCAGCAGCGATGGACTAGCGGGGAGCCAAGAGACCCAGTACTTC. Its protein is CASSDGLAGSQETQYF.

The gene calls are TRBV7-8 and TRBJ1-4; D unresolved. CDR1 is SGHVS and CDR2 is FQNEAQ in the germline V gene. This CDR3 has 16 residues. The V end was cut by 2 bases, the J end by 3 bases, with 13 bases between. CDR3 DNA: TGTGCCAGCAGCTTATTTCAAGGGCTTTCTAATGAAAAACTGTTTTTT. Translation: CASSLFQGLSNEKLFF.

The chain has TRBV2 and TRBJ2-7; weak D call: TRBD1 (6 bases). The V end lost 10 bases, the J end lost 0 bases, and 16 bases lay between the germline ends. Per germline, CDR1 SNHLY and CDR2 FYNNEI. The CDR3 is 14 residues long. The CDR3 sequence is CATHRERSSYEQYF. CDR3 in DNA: TGTGCCACCCACAGGGAAAGAAGCTCCTACGAGCAGTACTTC. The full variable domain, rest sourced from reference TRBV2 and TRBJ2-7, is EPEVTQTPSHQVTQMGQEVILRCVPISNHLYFYWYRQILGQKVEFLVSFYNNEISEKSEIFDDQFSVERPDGSNFTLKIRSTKLEDSAMYFCATHRERSSYEQYFGPGTRLTVT.

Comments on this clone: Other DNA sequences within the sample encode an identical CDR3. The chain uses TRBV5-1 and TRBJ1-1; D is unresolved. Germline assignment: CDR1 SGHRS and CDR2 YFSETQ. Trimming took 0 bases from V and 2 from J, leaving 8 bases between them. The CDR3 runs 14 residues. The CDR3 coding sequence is TGCGCCAGCAGCTTGGGCGGAACCAACACTGAAGCTTTCTTT. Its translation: CASSLGGTNTEAFF.

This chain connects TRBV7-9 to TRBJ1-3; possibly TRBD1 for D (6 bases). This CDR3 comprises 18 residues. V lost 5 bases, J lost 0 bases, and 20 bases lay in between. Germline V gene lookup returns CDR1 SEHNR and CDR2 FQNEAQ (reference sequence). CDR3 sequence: CASSGDLRPRGSGNTIYF. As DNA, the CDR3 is TGTGCCAGCAGCGGCGATCTTCGTCCCAGGGGCTCTGGAAACACCATATATTTT.

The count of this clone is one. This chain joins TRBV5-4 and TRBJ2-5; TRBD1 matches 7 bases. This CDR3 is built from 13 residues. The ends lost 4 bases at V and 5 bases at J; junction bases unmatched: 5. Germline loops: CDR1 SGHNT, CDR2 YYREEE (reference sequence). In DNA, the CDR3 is TGTGCCAGCAGCACAGACAGGGACGAGACCCAGTACTTC. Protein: CASSTDRDETQYF.

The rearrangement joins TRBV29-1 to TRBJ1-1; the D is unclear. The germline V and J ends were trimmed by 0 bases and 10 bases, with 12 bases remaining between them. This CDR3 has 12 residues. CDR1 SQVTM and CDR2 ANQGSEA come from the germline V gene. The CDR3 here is CSVEDQIRVAFF. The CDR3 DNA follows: TGCAGCGTTGAAGATCAAATACGCGTAGCTTTCTTT.

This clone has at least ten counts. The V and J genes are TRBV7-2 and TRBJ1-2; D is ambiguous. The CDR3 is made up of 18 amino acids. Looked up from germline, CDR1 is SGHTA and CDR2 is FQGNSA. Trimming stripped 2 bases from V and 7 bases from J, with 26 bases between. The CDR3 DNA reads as TGTGCCAGCAGCTTAAATTATTCGGGCAGGCGATTAGGTCGTGGCTACACCTTC. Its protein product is CASSLNYSGRRLGRGYTF.

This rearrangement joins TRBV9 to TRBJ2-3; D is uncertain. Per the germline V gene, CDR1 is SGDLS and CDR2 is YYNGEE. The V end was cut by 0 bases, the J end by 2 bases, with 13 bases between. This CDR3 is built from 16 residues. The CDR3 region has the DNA TGTGCCAGCAGCGTAGCCAGCCCGACCTCCACAGATACGCAGTATTTT. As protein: CASSVASPTSTDTQYF.

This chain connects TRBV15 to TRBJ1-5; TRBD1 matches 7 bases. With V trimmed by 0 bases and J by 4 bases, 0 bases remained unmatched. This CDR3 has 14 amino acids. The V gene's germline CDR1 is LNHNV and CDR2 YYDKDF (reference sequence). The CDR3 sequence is CATSREQGNQPQHF. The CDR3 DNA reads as TGTGCCACCAGCAGAGAACAGGGGAATCAGCCCCAGCATTTT.

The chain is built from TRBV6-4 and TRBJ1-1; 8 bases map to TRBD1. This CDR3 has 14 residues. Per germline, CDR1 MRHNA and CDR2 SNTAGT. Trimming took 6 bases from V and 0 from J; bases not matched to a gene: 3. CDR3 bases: TGTGCCAGCAGGACAGGGGTGATGAACACTGAAGCTTTCTTT. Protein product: CASRTGVMNTEAFF.